This T cell receptor (beta chain) was sequenced during a study of T cells in Graves' hyperthyroidism and ophthalmopathy. With a duration under 2 months, the hyperthyroidism was newly diagnosed in patients aged 18 to 65. This clonotype appeared many times. Per the germline V gene, CDR1 is MDHEN and CDR2 is SYDVKM. With 2 bases clipped from V and 6 bases from J, the junction kept 5 bases outside the gene matches. There are 15 residues in the CDR3. TCR beta CDR3 regions were amplified from RNA transcripts. HTBI primers were used for first-round RT-PCR of the TCR CDR3. TCRdb fed the multiplex PCR reads into MiXCR, producing one record per CDR3 protein. The sample records fewer than 850,000 distinct CDR3 sequences, roughly a sixth being singletons.

The TCR was taken from a man aged 45-65 years with Graves' hyperthyroidism. Sequenced material: blood. The chain employs TRBV28 and TRBJ1-2; TRBD1 agrees at 11 bases. CDR3: CASSLMGQGVHGYTF. DNA for the CDR3: TGTGCCAGCAGTTTAATGGGACAGGGGGTCCATGGCTACACCTTC.